A selection of T cell receptor beta chains follows, all from one sample in a study of human T cells and chemical hapten exposure. MiXCR was run by TCRdb on the RACE reads, yielding one entry per CDR3 protein. The sample lists roughly 180,000 distinct CDR3 sequences, roughly 15% occurring once. The material sequenced was whole blood, taken in connection with sensitization to the hapten diphenylcyclopropenone (DPC). These receptors were obtained from a woman in her 30s with alopecia areata. Some clones in this sample may be carry-over from other donors' samples. CDR3s include the opening cysteine and the closing phenylalanine or tryptophan. The D gene is left open where the match is weak. Some rows mark clone size as missing; the rest say once, few, many or name a class of expanded clone.

V gene: TRBV7-9; J gene: TRBJ2-5; D gene: TRBD2; clone size: few; CDR3 DNA: TGTGCCAGCAGCTTAGCCCAGGGACTAGCGGGACAAGAGACCCAGTACTTC; CDR3 protein: CASSLAQGLAGQETQYF
V gene: TRBV7-9; J gene: TRBJ1-6; D gene: -; clone size: few; CDR3 DNA: TGTGCCAGCAGCTCAAACAGGAATGAGGGTTCACCCCTCCACTTT; CDR3 protein: CASSSNRNEGSPLHF
V gene: TRBV5-1; J gene: TRBJ2-1; D gene: TRBD1; clone size: -; CDR3 DNA: TGCGCCAGCAGCTGGGGGACAGTGAACGGGGAGCAGTTCTTC; CDR3 protein: CASSWGTVNGEQFF
V gene: TRBV29-1; J gene: TRBJ2-7; D gene: -; clone size: few; CDR3 DNA: TGCAGCGTTGGTATGGCCTCCTACGAGCAGTACTTC; CDR3 protein: CSVGMASYEQYF
V gene: TRBV28; J gene: TRBJ1-2; D gene: -; clone size: many; CDR3 DNA: TGTGCCAGCATCCGTTCCGGGTCAATCGACTATGGCTACACCTTC; CDR3 protein: CASIRSGSIDYGYTF
V gene: TRBV20-1; J gene: TRBJ2-1; D gene: TRBD2; clone size: few; CDR3 DNA: TGCAGTGCTAGGACTAGCGTGAGCTCCTACAATGAGCAGTTCTTC; CDR3 protein: CSARTSVSSYNEQFF
V gene: TRBV19; J gene: TRBJ1-2; D gene: TRBD1; clone size: few; CDR3 DNA: TGTGCCAGTAGGGGGACAGGGGCCTATGGCTACACCTTC; CDR3 protein: CASRGTGAYGYTF
V gene: TRBV18; J gene: TRBJ2-1; D gene: -; clone size: -; CDR3 DNA: TGTGCCAGCTCCTCTTCCGGGAATGAGCAGTTCTTC; CDR3 protein: CASSSSGNEQFF
V gene: TRBV2; J gene: TRBJ2-2; D gene: TRBD2; clone size: few; CDR3 DNA: TGTGCCAGCAGTGACCCTGGACTAGCGGGCAACACCGGGGAGCTGTTTTTT; CDR3 protein: CASSDPGLAGNTGELFF
V gene: TRBV11-2; J gene: TRBJ2-1; D gene: -; clone size: many; CDR3 DNA: TGTGCCAGCAGCCAGGACACGAAAAACAATGAGCAGTTCTTC; CDR3 protein: CASSQDTKNNEQFF
V gene: TRBV3-1; J gene: TRBJ2-1; D gene: -; clone size: -; CDR3 DNA: TGTGCCAGCAGCCCAGGACTTTCGGATGAGCAGTTCTTC; CDR3 protein: CASSPGLSDEQFF
V gene: TRBV5-4; J gene: TRBJ2-3; D gene: TRBD1; clone size: few; CDR3 DNA: TGTGCCAGCAGCACCGACAGGGCGAGTGCAGATACGCAGTATTTT; CDR3 protein: CASSTDRASADTQYF
V gene: TRBV20-1; J gene: TRBJ1-2; D gene: TRBD1; clone size: few; CDR3 DNA: TGCAGTGCCACAGGGGTCCCCAATGGCTACACCTTC; CDR3 protein: CSATGVPNGYTF
V gene: TRBV28; J gene: TRBJ2-1; D gene: -; clone size: -; CDR3 DNA: TGTGCCAGCAGTCCACCCGGTTTTGAGCAGTTCTTC; CDR3 protein: CASSPPGFEQFF
V gene: TRBV5-1; J gene: TRBJ2-7; D gene: TRBD2; clone size: few; CDR3 DNA: TGCGCCAGCAGCGCAGTTCCCAGCGGGAGCCGCGACGAGCAGTACTTC; CDR3 protein: CASSAVPSGSRDEQYF
V gene: TRBV5-1; J gene: TRBJ2-3; D gene: TRBD2; clone size: -; CDR3 DNA: TGCGCCAGCAGCACCGGGACTACTGATACGCAGTATTTT; CDR3 protein: CASSTGTTDTQYF
V gene: TRBV7-7; J gene: TRBJ2-2; D gene: TRBD2; clone size: few; CDR3 DNA: TGTGCTAGCAGCTTTGTGGCGGGAGGCACCGGGGAGCTGTTTTTT; CDR3 protein: CASSFVAGGTGELFF
V gene: TRBV6-2/TRBV6-3; J gene: TRBJ2-1; D gene: TRBD1; clone size: many; CDR3 DNA: TGTGCCAGCAGCCCCCAATGGGACAGGGGAAGCAATGAGCAGTTCTTC; CDR3 protein: CASSPQWDRGSNEQFF
V gene: TRBV5-4; J gene: TRBJ2-3; D gene: TRBD2; clone size: -; CDR3 DNA: TGTGCCAGCAGCTTTAGACTAGCGGGGAGCACAGATACGCAGTATTTT; CDR3 protein: CASSFRLAGSTDTQYF
V gene: TRBV7-3; J gene: TRBJ2-1; D gene: TRBD1; clone size: -; CDR3 DNA: TGTGCCAACACCCCGGGACAGGGGGTGTCCAATGAGCAGTTCTTC; CDR3 protein: CANTPGQGVSNEQFF
V gene: TRBV20-1; J gene: TRBJ1-4; D gene: -; clone size: -; CDR3 DNA: TGCAGTGCCCGGCCCCTGCCAGGAAATGAAAAACTGTTTTTT; CDR3 protein: CSARPLPGNEKLFF
V gene: TRBV6-5; J gene: TRBJ1-1; D gene: -; clone size: few; CDR3 DNA: TGTGCCACCCTCGGTCTAAACACTGAAGCTTTCTTT; CDR3 protein: CATLGLNTEAFF
V gene: TRBV3-1; J gene: TRBJ2-7; D gene: TRBD2; clone size: few; CDR3 DNA: TGTGCCAGCAGCCCCCGCGGCGGGAGCTCCTACGAGCAGTACTTC; CDR3 protein: CASSPRGGSSYEQYF
V gene: TRBV10-2; J gene: TRBJ1-4; D gene: -; clone size: few; CDR3 DNA: TGCGCCAGCAGTCGAAGTAATGAAAAACTGTTTTTT; CDR3 protein: CASSRSNEKLFF
V gene: TRBV11-2; J gene: TRBJ2-3; D gene: -; clone size: -; CDR3 DNA: TGTGCCAGCAGCCTGCACGCAGATACGCAGTATTTT; CDR3 protein: CASSLHADTQYF
V gene: TRBV4-3; J gene: TRBJ2-3; D gene: -; clone size: few; CDR3 DNA: TGCGCCAGCAGCCAAGAACGGAGCCCCGAGGGAACGCAGTATTTT; CDR3 protein: CASSQERSPEGTQYF
V gene: TRBV19; J gene: TRBJ1-5; D gene: -; clone size: few; CDR3 DNA: TGTGCCAGTAGTATCCGCAGGGATTATAGCAATCAGCCCCAGCATTTT; CDR3 protein: CASSIRRDYSNQPQHF
V gene: TRBV20-1; J gene: TRBJ2-3; D gene: TRBD2; clone size: few; CDR3 DNA: TGCAGTGCACAGCGGGAGTGGGGGGGGCTCACAGATACGCAGTATTTT; CDR3 protein: CSAQREWGGLTDTQYF
V gene: TRBV30; J gene: TRBJ1-3; D gene: -; clone size: many; CDR3 DNA: TGTGCCTGGAGTGACAGTCACTCTGGAAACACCATATATTTT; CDR3 protein: CAWSDSHSGNTIYF
V gene: TRBV20-1; J gene: TRBJ1-6; D gene: -; clone size: -; CDR3 DNA: TGCAGTGCCCAACTCGGGGGCTATAATTCACCCCTCCACTTT; CDR3 protein: CSAQLGGYNSPLHF
V gene: TRBV3-2; J gene: TRBJ2-4; D gene: -; clone size: few; CDR3 DNA: TGTGCCAGCAGCTCCCAGGGCCCTCGAGCCAAAAACATTCAGTACTTC; CDR3 protein: CASSSQGPRAKNIQYF
V gene: TRBV14; J gene: TRBJ1-1; D gene: -; clone size: many; CDR3 DNA: TGTGCCAGCAGGGAGGGGGGGCGCACTGAAGCTTTCTTT; CDR3 protein: CASREGGRTEAFF
V gene: TRBV29-1; J gene: TRBJ1-1; D gene: -; clone size: -; CDR3 DNA: TGCAGCGTTTCCAGGGGTATGGTGACTGAAGCTTTCTTT; CDR3 protein: CSVSRGMVTEAFF
V gene: TRBV5-1; J gene: TRBJ2-2; D gene: TRBD1; clone size: many; CDR3 DNA: TGCGCCAGCAGCTCTACAGGGGCCGGCGGGGAGCTGTTTTTT; CDR3 protein: CASSSTGAGGELFF
V gene: TRBV27; J gene: TRBJ2-6; D gene: -; clone size: -; CDR3 DNA: TGTGCCAGCAGTCCCTACTCTGGGGCCAACGTCCTGACTTTC; CDR3 protein: CASSPYSGANVLTF
V gene: TRBV10-3; J gene: TRBJ1-6; D gene: -; clone size: -; CDR3 DNA: TGTGCCATCAGTGAAGCCTCTAATAATTCACCCCTCCACTTT; CDR3 protein: CAISEASNNSPLHF
V gene: TRBV12-3/TRBV12-4; J gene: TRBJ1-1; D gene: -; clone size: -; CDR3 DNA: TGTGCCAGCAGTTTGTGGGATGGGGGGAACACTGAAGCTTTCTTT; CDR3 protein: CASSLWDGGNTEAFF
V gene: TRBV18; J gene: TRBJ2-5; D gene: -; clone size: many; CDR3 DNA: TGTGCCAGCTCACCTCGTCAAGAGACCCAGTACTTC; CDR3 protein: CASSPRQETQYF
V gene: TRBV11-2; J gene: TRBJ2-2; D gene: -; clone size: many; CDR3 DNA: TGTGCCAGCAGCTTAGGTGTGGGGGAGCTGTTTTTT; CDR3 protein: CASSLGVGELFF